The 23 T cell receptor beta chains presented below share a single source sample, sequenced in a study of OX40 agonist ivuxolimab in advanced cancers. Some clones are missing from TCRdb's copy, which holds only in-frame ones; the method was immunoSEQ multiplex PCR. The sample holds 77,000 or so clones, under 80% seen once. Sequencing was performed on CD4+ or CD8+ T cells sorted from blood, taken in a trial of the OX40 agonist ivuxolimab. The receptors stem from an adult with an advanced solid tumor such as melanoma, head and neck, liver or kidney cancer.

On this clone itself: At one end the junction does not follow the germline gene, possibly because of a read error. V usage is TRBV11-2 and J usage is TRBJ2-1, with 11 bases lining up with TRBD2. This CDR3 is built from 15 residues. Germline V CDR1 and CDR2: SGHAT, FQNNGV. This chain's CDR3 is CASSLSSTSGMTRIF. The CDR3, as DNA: TGTGCCAGCAGCTTATCCTCGACTAGCGGGATGACGAGGATCTTC.

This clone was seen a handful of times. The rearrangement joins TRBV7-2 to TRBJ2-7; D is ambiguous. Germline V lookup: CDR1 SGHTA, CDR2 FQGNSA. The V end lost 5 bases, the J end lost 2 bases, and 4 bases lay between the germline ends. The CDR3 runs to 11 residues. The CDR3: CASSVTYEQYF. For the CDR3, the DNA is TGTGCCAGCAGCGTCACCTACGAGCAGTACTTC.

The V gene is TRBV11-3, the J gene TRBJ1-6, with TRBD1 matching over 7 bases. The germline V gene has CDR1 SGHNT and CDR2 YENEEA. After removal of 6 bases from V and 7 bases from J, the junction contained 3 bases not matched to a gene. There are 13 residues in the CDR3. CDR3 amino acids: CASSAGGNSPLHF. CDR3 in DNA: TGTGCCAGCAGTGCAGGGGGAAATTCACCCCTCCACTTT. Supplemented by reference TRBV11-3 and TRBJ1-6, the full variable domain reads EAGVVQSPRYKIIEKKQPVAFWCNPISGHNTLYWYLQNLGQGPELLIRYENEEAVDDSQLPKDRFSAERLKGVDSTLKIQPAELGDSAVYLCASSAGGNSPLHFGNGTRLTVT.

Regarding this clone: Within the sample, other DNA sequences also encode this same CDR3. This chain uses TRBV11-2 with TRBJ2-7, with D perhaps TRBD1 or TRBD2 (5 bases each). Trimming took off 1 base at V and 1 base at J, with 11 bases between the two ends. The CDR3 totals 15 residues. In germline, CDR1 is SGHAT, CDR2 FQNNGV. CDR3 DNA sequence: TGTGCCAGCAGCTTAGGGGACCGGGGTTCCTACGAGCAGTACTTC. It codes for CASSLGDRGSYEQYF.

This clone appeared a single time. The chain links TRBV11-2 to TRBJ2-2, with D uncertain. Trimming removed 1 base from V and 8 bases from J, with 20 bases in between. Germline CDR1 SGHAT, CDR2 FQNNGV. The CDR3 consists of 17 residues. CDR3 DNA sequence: TGTGCCAGCAGCTTAGGGGGAAGTCTCGCCACAGTGGGGGAGCTGTTTTTT. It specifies CASSLGGSLATVGELFF.

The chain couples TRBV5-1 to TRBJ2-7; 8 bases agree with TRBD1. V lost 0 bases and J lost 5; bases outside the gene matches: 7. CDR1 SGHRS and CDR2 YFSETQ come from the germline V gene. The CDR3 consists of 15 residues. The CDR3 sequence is CASSLEGRGRHEQYF. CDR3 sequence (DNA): TGCGCCAGCAGCTTGGAGGGCAGGGGGCGGCACGAGCAGTACTTC.

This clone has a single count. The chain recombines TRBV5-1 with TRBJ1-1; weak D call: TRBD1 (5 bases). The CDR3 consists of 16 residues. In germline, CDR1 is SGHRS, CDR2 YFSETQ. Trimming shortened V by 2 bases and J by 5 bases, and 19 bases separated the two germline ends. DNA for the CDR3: TGCGCCAGCAGCTTTCAAGAGGGACTTTTAGGAACTGAAGCTTTCTTT. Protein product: CASSFQEGLLGTEAFF.

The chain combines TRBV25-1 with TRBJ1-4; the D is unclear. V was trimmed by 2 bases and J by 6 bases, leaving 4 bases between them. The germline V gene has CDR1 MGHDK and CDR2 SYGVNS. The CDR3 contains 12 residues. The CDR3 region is CASSERYEKLFF. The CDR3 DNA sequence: TGTGCCAGCAGTGAACGGTATGAAAAACTGTTTTTT.

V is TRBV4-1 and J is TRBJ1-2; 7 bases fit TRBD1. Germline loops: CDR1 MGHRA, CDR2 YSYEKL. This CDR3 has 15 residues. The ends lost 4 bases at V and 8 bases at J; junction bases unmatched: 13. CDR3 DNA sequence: TGCGCCAGCAGCCCTCTCGGAGAGGGGGCGGGGGGCTACACCTTC. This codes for CASSPLGEGAGGYTF.

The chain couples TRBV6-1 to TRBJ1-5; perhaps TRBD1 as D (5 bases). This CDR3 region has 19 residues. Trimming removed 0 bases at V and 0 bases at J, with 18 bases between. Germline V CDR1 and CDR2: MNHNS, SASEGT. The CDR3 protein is CASSEAYRTGVYSNQPQHF. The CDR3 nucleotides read TGTGCCAGCAGTGAAGCGTACCGTACGGGGGTTTATAGCAATCAGCCCCAGCATTTT.

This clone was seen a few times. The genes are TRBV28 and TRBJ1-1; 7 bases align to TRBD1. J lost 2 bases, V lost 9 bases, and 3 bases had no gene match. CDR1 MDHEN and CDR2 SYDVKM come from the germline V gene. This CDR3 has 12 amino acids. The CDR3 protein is CARRDSNTEAFF. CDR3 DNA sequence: TGTGCCAGGCGGGACAGCAACACTGAAGCTTTCTTT. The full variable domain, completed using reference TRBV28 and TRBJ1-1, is DVKVTQSSRYLVKRTGEKVFLECVQDMDHENMFWYRQDPGLGLRLIYFSYDVKMKEKGDIPEGYSVSREKKERFSLILESASTNQTSMYLCARRDSNTEAFFGQGTRLTVV.

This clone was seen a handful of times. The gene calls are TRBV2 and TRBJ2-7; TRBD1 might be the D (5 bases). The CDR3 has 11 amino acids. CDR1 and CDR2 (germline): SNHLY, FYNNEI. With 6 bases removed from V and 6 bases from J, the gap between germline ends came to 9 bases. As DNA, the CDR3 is TGTGCCAGCAGCAGGGTCGGCGAGCAGTACTTC. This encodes CASSRVGEQYF. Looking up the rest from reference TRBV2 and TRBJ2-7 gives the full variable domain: EPEVTQTPSHQVTQMGQEVILRCVPISNHLYFYWYRQILGQKVEFLVSFYNNEISEKSEIFDDQFSVERPDGSNFTLKIRSTKLEDSAMYFCASSRVGEQYFGPGTRLTVT.

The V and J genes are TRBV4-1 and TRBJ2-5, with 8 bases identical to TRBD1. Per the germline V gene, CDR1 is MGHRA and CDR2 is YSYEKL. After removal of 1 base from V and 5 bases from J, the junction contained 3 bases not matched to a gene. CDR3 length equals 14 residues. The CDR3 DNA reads TGCGCCAGCAGCCAAGGGACAGGGCGGGAGACCCAGTACTTC. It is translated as CASSQGTGRETQYF.

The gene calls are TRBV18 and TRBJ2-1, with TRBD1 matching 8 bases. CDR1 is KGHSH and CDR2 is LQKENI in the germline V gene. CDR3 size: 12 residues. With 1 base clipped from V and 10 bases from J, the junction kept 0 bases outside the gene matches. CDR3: CASSPRDREQFF. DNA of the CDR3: TGTGCCAGCTCACCACGGGACAGGGAGCAGTTCTTC.

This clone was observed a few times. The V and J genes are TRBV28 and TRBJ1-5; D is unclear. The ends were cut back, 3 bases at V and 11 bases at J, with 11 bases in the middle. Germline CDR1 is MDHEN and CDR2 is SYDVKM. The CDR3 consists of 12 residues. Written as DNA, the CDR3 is TGTGCCAGCAGTTTGAAGGTCGGGGCCCAGCATTTT. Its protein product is CASSLKVGAQHF. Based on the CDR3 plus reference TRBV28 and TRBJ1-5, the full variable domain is DVKVTQSSRYLVKRTGEKVFLECVQDMDHENMFWYRQDPGLGLRLIYFSYDVKMKEKGDIPEGYSVSREKKERFSLILESASTNQTSMYLCASSLKVGAQHFGDGTRLSIL.

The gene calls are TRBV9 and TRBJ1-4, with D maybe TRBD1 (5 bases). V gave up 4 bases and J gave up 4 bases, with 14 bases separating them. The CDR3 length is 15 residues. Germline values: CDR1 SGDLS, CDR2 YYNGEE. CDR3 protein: CASSLQTGYNEKLFF. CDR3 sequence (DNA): TGTGCCAGCAGCTTACAAACAGGTTATAATGAAAAACTGTTTTTT.

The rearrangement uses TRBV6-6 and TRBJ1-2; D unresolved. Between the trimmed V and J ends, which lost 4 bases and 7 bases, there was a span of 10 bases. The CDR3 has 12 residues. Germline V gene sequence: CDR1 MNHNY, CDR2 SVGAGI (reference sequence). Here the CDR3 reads CASSSGYSGYTF. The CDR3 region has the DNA TGTGCCAGCAGTTCCGGGTATAGTGGCTACACCTTC.

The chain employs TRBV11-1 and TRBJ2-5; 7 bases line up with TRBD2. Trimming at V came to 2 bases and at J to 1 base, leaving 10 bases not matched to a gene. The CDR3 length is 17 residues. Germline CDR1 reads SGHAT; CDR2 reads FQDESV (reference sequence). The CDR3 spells CASSLTASGLPQETQYF. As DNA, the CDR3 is TGTGCCAGCAGCTTAACCGCTAGCGGCCTCCCCCAAGAGACCCAGTACTTC.

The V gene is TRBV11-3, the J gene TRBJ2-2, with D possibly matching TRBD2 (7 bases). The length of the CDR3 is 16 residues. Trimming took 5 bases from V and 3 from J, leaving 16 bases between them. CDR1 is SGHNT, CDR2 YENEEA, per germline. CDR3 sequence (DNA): TGTGCCAGCAGCCGGGGGGCGGGGACGGACACCGGGGAGCTGTTTTTT. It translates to CASSRGAGTDTGELFF. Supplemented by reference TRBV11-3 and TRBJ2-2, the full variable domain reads EAGVVQSPRYKIIEKKQPVAFWCNPISGHNTLYWYLQNLGQGPELLIRYENEEAVDDSQLPKDRFSAERLKGVDSTLKIQPAELGDSAVYLCASSRGAGTDTGELFFGEGSRLTVL.

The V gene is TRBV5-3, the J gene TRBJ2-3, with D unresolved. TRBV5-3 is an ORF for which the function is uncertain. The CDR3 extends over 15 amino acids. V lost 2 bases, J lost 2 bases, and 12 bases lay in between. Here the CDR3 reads CARSFLMQHTDTQYF. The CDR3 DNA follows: TGTGCCAGAAGCTTTCTTATGCAACACACAGATACGCAGTATTTT.

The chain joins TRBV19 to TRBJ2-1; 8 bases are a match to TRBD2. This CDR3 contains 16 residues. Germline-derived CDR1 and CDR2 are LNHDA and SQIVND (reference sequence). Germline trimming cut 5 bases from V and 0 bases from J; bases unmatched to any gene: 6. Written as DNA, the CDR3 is TGTGCCAGTAGTGGTAGCGGGATAATCTCCTACAATGAGCAGTTCTTC. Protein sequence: CASSGSGIISYNEQFF.

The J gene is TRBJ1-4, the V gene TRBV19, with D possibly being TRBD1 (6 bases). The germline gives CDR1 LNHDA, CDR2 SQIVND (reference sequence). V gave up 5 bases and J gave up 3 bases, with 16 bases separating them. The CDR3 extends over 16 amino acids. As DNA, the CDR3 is TGTGCCAGTAGTCATCGACGGGGGGCTGCTAATGAAAAACTGTTTTTT. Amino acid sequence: CASSHRRGAANEKLFF.

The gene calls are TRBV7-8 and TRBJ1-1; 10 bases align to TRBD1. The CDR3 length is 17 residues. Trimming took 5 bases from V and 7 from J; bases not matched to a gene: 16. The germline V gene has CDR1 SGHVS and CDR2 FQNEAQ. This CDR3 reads CASSPDRGLLQIGEAFF. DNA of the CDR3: TGTGCCAGCAGCCCTGACAGGGGGCTGTTGCAGATTGGTGAAGCTTTCTTT.